One T cell receptor (beta chain) is described in this entry. Its antigen is not identified. These data belong to a study of cytomegalovirus exposure and HLA in healthy donors. The protocol was immunoSEQ multiplex PCR, while the TCRdb copy is restricted to in-frame clones and leaves out a portion. Counted here are around 240,000 clones, roughly 89% occurring once; the ten biggest clones make up 0.35% to 0.45%. In germline, CDR1 is SGHTA, CDR2 FQGNSA. The CDR3 is made up of 15 amino acids. V lost 5 bases and J 0 bases, leaving 14 bases between the germline ends. Study findings and constraints: A few chains tied to CMV proved CMV antigen-specific in vitro.

The chain joins TRBV7-2 to TRBJ2-7, with D possibly matching TRBD2 (6 bases). Source material: PBMCs. This TCR was recovered from a woman aged 18-35 years in good health and CMV-seronegative. The CDR3 here is CASSPPMGGSYEQYF. The CDR3 region has the DNA TGTGCCAGCAGCCCTCCCATGGGGGGCTCCTACGAGCAGTACTTC.